A selection of T cell receptor beta chains follows, all from one sample in a study of Ad26.COV2.S vaccination and SARS-CoV-2 variants. Generated by immunoSEQ multiplex PCR, the TCRdb table keeps only in-frame clones and is missing some. The sample holds 410,000 or so clones, 75% to 95% seen once. The material was peripheral blood, obtained in a trial of Ad26.COV2.S vaccine versus placebo. Source of these receptors: a person aged 18-60 years who received the Ad26.COV2.S COVID-19 vaccine or a placebo. Each CDR3 is given with its conserved first and last residue. Not all rows give a size; the values are once, few, many and, for expanded clones, a class.

abundance,j_gene,v_gene,CDR3aa
-,TRBJ2-7,TRBV21-1,CASRLFDEQYF
-,TRBJ2-7,TRBV6-5,CASSRGTTYEQYF
-,TRBJ1-1,TRBV28,CASSSNRGRLEAFF
-,TRBJ2-2,TRBV7-2,CASSLAGTNTGELFF
once,TRBJ2-2,TRBV6-4,CASICVRTSDRDDTGELFF
-,TRBJ2-7,TRBV6-2/TRBV6-3,CASSYRAGAHEQYF
once,TRBJ1-1,TRBV7-2,CASRKSGQDTEAFF
once,TRBJ1-1,TRBV3-1/TRBV3-2,CASSQQLWNTEAFF
-,TRBJ2-2,TRBV12-3/TRBV12-4,CASSRTRLAELFF
-,TRBJ2-7,TRBV6-2/TRBV6-3,CASSNPGQLYEQYF
few,TRBJ1-5,TRBV27,CASSLNSDRAQPQHF
-,TRBJ2-1,TRBV7-9,CASRTQGTEQFF
-,TRBJ2-7,TRBV28,CASSAGPPYEQYF
-,TRBJ2-7,TRBV20-1,CSASFSYEQYF
-,TRBJ2-7,TRBV5-1,CASSGLAGYEQYF
once,TRBJ2-3,TRBV9,CASSARQGTGTDTQYF
-,TRBJ2-2,TRBV7-8,CASSFTRDGTNTGELFF
-,TRBJ1-1,TRBV5-6,CASSLQGISNTEAFF
-,TRBJ2-7,TRBV9,CASSVAINTGTSSYEQYF
-,TRBJ1-2,TRBV6-5,CASSLQGRTNGYTF
-,TRBJ2-1,TRBV5-4,CASSTGNNEQFF
-,TRBJ1-4,TRBV2,CASRTVSTNEKLFF
once,TRBJ2-1,TRBV21-1,CASSRASGSLFYNEQFF
-,TRBJ2-3,TRBV27,CASSGVGVGTDTQYF
-,TRBJ2-5,TRBV29-1,CSVVSGYQETQYF
-,TRBJ2-1,TRBV14,CASSRVGRRAYNEQFF
-,TRBJ2-5,TRBV18,CASSPPSGPLVGETQYF
-,TRBJ2-7,TRBV6-5,CASSYSSDHYEQYF
-,TRBJ1-6,TRBV30,CAWRQASGSPLHF
-,TRBJ1-1,TRBV5-1,CASRIEPRDTEAFF
-,TRBJ2-1,TRBV10-3,CAISEQGNEQFF
-,TRBJ2-7,TRBV6-2/TRBV6-3,CASSYDHQAQNYYEQYF
-,TRBJ2-1,TRBV7-3,CASSLDGSSYNEQFF
-,TRBJ1-2,TRBV6-2/TRBV6-3,CASSYSGSHYGYTF
-,TRBJ2-1,TRBV5-4,CASSLLANEQFF
-,TRBJ2-1,TRBV7-2,CASSPVAGAYNEQFF
-,TRBJ2-1,TRBV19,CASSIGSSWEQFF
many,TRBJ2-3,TRBV28,CASSFFRDTQYF
-,TRBJ2-7,TRBV6-2/TRBV6-3,CASSYYGGSSYEQYF
-,TRBJ2-1,TRBV7-9,CASSFAWTGAAYNEQFF
-,TRBJ1-3,TRBV30,CAWSVRRNSGNTIYF
-,TRBJ2-7,TRBV6-2/TRBV6-3,CASSYLSSSYEQYF
-,TRBJ2-2,TRBV5-1,CASSAGTGLGELFF
-,TRBJ2-1,TRBV27,CASSLLAGADEQFF
-,TRBJ1-1,TRBV7-9,CASSYRNTEAFF
-,TRBJ1-5,TRBV7-2,CASSATGAAQPQHF
-,TRBJ1-5,TRBV29-1,CSVQQGTGNQPQHF
-,TRBJ2-5,TRBV2,CASSVGRDWETQYF
-,TRBJ2-1,TRBV16,CASSEPGLAGGIREQFF
-,TRBJ1-2,TRBV6-5,CASSYLDRGYGYTF